This T cell receptor beta chain was identified in a study of T-cell memory formation after mild COVID-19 (dated by TCRdb to about 2021). A note on the overall study: TCR sequence clusters from the two donors were found to be largely donor specific. In a couple of donors, T-cell clones that expanded and contracted after mild COVID-19 were tracked by sequencing TCRalpha and TCRbeta repertoires over time. The cohort comprised two young, previously healthy adult volunteers, one female and one male. Overall study results and their limits: Clones contracting from day 15 to 85 had balanced CD4/CD8 phenotypes, while a second wave expanding from day 15 to 37 was biased towards CD4+. Contracting CD4+ clones appeared mostly in the CM and EM memory subsets, whereas CD8+ clones were enriched in EMRA. Some responding clones were detected in pre-infection memory, which suggested that pre-existing cross-reactive memory T cells had joined the SARS-CoV-2 response. Only two mild cases were covered in the study, and larger cohorts including severe cases with pre-infection samples were considered necessary. SARS-CoV-2 specificity of the second-wave clones peaking on day 37 was not confirmed.

There are 17 amino acids in the CDR3, from cysteine to phenylalanine inclusive. The retained sequence is limited to the CDR3, 51 bases, with the frame set at the first base. CDR1 and CDR2 are read off the germline V gene as MGHRA and YSYEKL. The germline ends are 14 bases apart after V is trimmed by 1 base and J by 2 bases. This clonotype occurred a few times. Its antigen remains undetermined. The input lacks base qualities; no much larger clone sits a single base away. Ficoll-Paque density gradient centrifugation was used to isolate PBMCs. Sequencing was carried out with an Illumina NovaSeq 6000. TCRalpha and TCRbeta cDNA libraries were built by 5'RACE with constant-segment primers, adding sample barcodes and unique molecular identifiers. RNA was extracted from every sample with Trizol reagent. Libraries were amplified in two PCR steps, with a second sample barcode and Illumina TruSeq adapters added in the second step. Sequencing of libraries was performed on an Illumina NovaSeq with 2 x 150 bp paired-end reads. Concerning the study's data processing: Demultiplexing of reads and collapsing into UMI-guided consensus sequences were performed with migec v1.2.7. With mixcr v2.1.11, UMI consensuses were aligned to TRA and TRB V and J templates and assembled into clonotypes. A clonotype was counted as expanded or contracted only if both edgeR and NoisET called the change significant, with noise models trained on biological replicates. For edgeR calls, the cutoffs were a false discovery rate-adjusted p below 0.01 and a log2 fold-change threshold of 1. As an exploratory analysis of dynamics, PCA with hierarchical clustering was applied to max-normalized trajectories of the 1000 most abundant clonotypes. Separately sequenced CD4+ and CD8+ repertoires were used to assign a CD4 or CD8 phenotype to each responding clone. The raw public data were reprocessed by TCRdb itself: fastp quality trimming at Q25, MiXCR clonotype calling, in-frame beta chains only. Identical CDR3 proteins give one entry, which carries the most common genes and DNA. The authors' filters were not applied to this entry. For this sample the table gives around 220,000 distinct CDR3 sequences, of which about 17% were detected only once. The top ten clonotypes cover 3% to 4.5% of the sample.

This TCR was sampled from a man between 18 and 29 years old who had mild COVID-19 (a few samples of this study predate the infection). The sample titles of this study are shuffled in the database, so cell type and time point are left out; the donor was told from shared clones. The rearrangement combines TRBV4-1 with TRBJ2-2; the D gene remains uncertain. Sequencing was performed on PBMCs or a T cell subset sorted from them (not recorded which). The CDR3 is CASSQGDGQINTGELFF. The DNA is TGCGCCAGCAGCCAAGGGGATGGCCAAATCAACACCGGGGAGCTGTTTTTT.